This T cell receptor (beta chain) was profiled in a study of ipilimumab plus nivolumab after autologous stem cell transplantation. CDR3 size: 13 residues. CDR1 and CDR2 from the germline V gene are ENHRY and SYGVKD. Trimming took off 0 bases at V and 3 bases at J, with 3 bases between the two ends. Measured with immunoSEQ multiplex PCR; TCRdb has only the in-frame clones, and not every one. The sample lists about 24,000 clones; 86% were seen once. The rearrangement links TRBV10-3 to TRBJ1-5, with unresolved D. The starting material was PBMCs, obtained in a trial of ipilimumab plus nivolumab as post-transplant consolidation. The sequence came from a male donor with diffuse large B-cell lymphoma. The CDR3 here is CAISESFNQPQHF. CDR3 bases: TGTGCCATCAGTGAGTCATTCAATCAGCCCCAGCATTTT.